This paragraph covers one T cell receptor beta chain sequence. Its antigen is unknown. TCRdb keeps only in-frame clones here, not all; method: immunoSEQ multiplex PCR. The sample includes around 620,000 clones, about 95% of them seen just once. The sample comes from a study of shared clonotypes between healthy human individuals. Study-wide context: The composition of the donors was two women and a few men aged 18 to 49. Study-wide results and limits: It was anticipated that sequencing depth would influence how many clonotypes donors shared. Since donors were few, the genetic and exposure-history diversity represented was limited. The sole specimen, blood, was sampled, and tissue repertoires likely differ.

Terminally differentiated effector memory CD45RA+ cells were excluded from the naive CD8 cells, which were CD45RO-negative and positively selected for CCR7. The V end was cut by 3 bases, the J end by 6 bases, with 9 bases between. Germline lookup yields CDR1 LNHDA and CDR2 SQIVND (reference sequence). There are 13 residues in the CDR3. The sequence was obtained from a young woman in good health. The J gene is TRBJ2-1, the V gene TRBV19; D unresolved. The sequenced sample was naive CD8+ T cells sorted from blood. CDR3 bases: TGTGCCAGTAGTATGATTCTTGGCAATGAGCAGTTCTTC. Protein sequence: CASSMILGNEQFF.